This TCR beta chain was identified in a study of cytomegalovirus exposure and HLA in healthy donors. The PCR ran on 60 Vbeta and 13 Jbeta primers. Measured with immunoSEQ multiplex PCR; TCRdb has only the in-frame clones, and not every one. Here the sample spans about 110,000 clones, around three quarters being singletons. This clone turned up a few times. The antigen is unknown. The germline V gene has CDR1 SEHNR and CDR2 FQNEAQ (reference sequence). Trimming cost V 1 base and J 4 bases; bases outside gene matches: 0. The length of the CDR3 is 14 residues. Whole-study results and caveats: What TCR beta sequences reportedly achieved was accurate prediction of HLA-A and HLA-B alleles in most subjects. Analysis was carried out at a later point, and it linked a missense DCLRE1C variant to TCR beta V- and J-gene trimming. Later analysis reportedly placed an Asian-associated ancestry cluster below the roughly 700-donor mean in N-insertions. According to the study, some 160 TCR beta chains were cytomegalovirus-associated.

The clonotype comes from a woman aged 50 to 60 in good health and CMV-seropositive. Sequencing input: PBMCs. The chain carries TRBV7-9 and TRBJ2-5; 10 nucleotides align to TRBD2. The chain's CDR3 is CASSLVAGGETQYF. As DNA, the CDR3 is TGTGCCAGCAGCTTAGTAGCGGGAGGAGAGACCCAGTACTTC.